These 26 T cell receptor beta chains came from one sample sequenced in a study of blood T cells in healthy people across ages. Using a J-beta primer mix together with a sample-barcoded 5' primer, a second PCR was run for roughly 6 to 11 cycles. TCRdb ran MiXCR on the 5' RACE reads and lists one entry per CDR3 protein. The table includes around 2 million distinct CDR3 sequences, approximately 40% detected once. The sample comprised blood. These receptors originate from a human donor in good health.

This chain connects TRBV11-1 to TRBJ2-1; the match to TRBD1 covers 8 bases. CDR1 and CDR2 from the germline V gene are SGHAT and FQDESV (reference sequence). The CDR3 consists of 15 residues. With 8 bases clipped from V and 5 bases from J, the junction kept 11 bases outside the gene matches. In nucleotides, the CDR3 is TGTGCCAGCGGCAAGGGACAGGCGGTAAACAATGAGCAGTTCTTC. This codes for CASGKGQAVNNEQFF.

This clonotype has more than one count but fewer than ten. The genes are TRBV7-9 and TRBJ2-3; possible D gene TRBD2, 6 bases. Germline-derived CDR1 and CDR2 are SEHNR and FQNEAQ (reference sequence). The CDR3 contains 14 residues. V was clipped by 4 bases and J by 6 bases, with 14 bases between them. CDR3 in DNA: TGTGCCAGCAGCTCTTCCGCGGGGTTTGATACGCAGTATTTT. Its protein is CASSSSAGFDTQYF.

The chain has TRBV3-1 and TRBJ2-2, with unresolved D. The germline V gene encodes CDR1 LGHDT and CDR2 YNNKEL (reference sequence). Trimming removed 8 bases from V and 1 base from J, with 11 bases in between. The CDR3 has 14 residues. The CDR3 region has the DNA TGTGCCAGCGTGGGAAGCGAGAACACCGGGGAGCTGTTTTTT. It is translated as CASVGSENTGELFF.

This clonotype was counted a single time. The chain carries TRBV27 and TRBJ2-7; either TRBD1 or TRBD2 may fit D (5 bases each). The J call is uncertain, as TRBJ2-5 better fits the DNA end. Germline V gene lookup returns CDR1 MNHEY and CDR2 SMNVEV (reference sequence). The CDR3 spans 14 residues. DNA of the CDR3: TGTGCCAGCAGAACCGGCGAGGGGTGGGAGACCCAGTACTTC. Encoded protein: CASRTGEGWETQYF.

Of note for this clonotype: One end of the junction is discordant with germline, which a read error may explain. The V and J genes are TRBV20-1 and TRBJ2-7; the D gene is possibly TRBD2 (6 bases). Looked up from germline, CDR1 is DFQATT and CDR2 is SNEGSKA (reference sequence). The CDR3 covers 17 residues. The CDR3 here is CSARDDWWGLVYYGQYF. CDR3 nucleotides: TGCAGTGCTAGAGATGACTGGTGGGGACTTGTTTACTACGGGCAGTACTTC.

CDR3 nucleotide sequence: TGCAGCGTCCTCTCTCCAGGGACGAGGGAGCAGTACTTC. It specifies CSVLSPGTREQYF. V gene TRBV29-1 combines with J gene TRBJ2-7; possibly TRBD1 or TRBD2 for D (5 bases each). The V gene's germline CDR1 is SQVTM and CDR2 ANQGSEA. V dropped 6 bases and J dropped 7 bases, with 19 bases sitting between them. The CDR3 sequence is 13 residues long.

This clonotype was counted between two and nine times. The V and J genes are TRBV29-1 and TRBJ1-4, with 9 bases identical to TRBD1. Germline values: CDR1 SQVTM, CDR2 ANQGSEA. V gave up 4 bases and J gave up 7 bases; unmatched junction bases: 7. This CDR3 contains 14 residues. In DNA form, the CDR3 reads TGCAGCGTTGGTTTAGGGACAGGGATTGAAAAACTGTTTTTT. Translating gives CSVGLGTGIEKLFF. Supplemented by reference TRBV29-1 and TRBJ1-4, the full variable domain reads SAVISQKPSRDICQRGTSLTIQCQVDSQVTMMFWYRQQPGQSLTLIATANQGSEATYESGFVIDKFPISRPNLTFSTLTVSNMSPEDSSIYLCSVGLGTGIEKLFFGSGTQLSVL.

CDR3 sequence reads: CASSLVLGREAGYTF. The CDR3 DNA reads as TGTGCCAGCAGTTTAGTTTTAGGCAGGGAGGCTGGCTACACCTTC. V gene TRBV28 combines with J gene TRBJ1-2; a possible D gene is TRBD1 (5 bases). V lost 2 bases and J 7 bases, leaving 17 bases between the germline ends. In germline, CDR1 is MDHEN, CDR2 SYDVKM. This CDR3 has 15 residues.

The chain has TRBV7-9 and TRBJ2-7, with D perhaps TRBD2 (7 bases). V lost 5 bases and J lost 2, with 13 bases in between. CDR3 length: 14 residues. Germline V CDR1 and CDR2: SEHNR, FQNEAQ (reference sequence). The CDR3 loop reads CASSRGAYPYEQYF. In nucleotides, the CDR3 is TGTGCCAGCAGCCGGGGGGCCTATCCCTACGAGCAGTACTTC.

This clonotype was seen more than once but under ten times. The V and J genes are TRBV7-9 and TRBJ2-7; 12 bases match TRBD2. Germline CDR1 reads SEHNR; CDR2 reads FQNEAQ (reference sequence). Trimming cost V 6 bases and J 0 bases; bases outside gene matches: 6. This CDR3 contains 16 residues. The CDR3 nucleotides read TGTGCCAGCAGTCATCCGACTAGCGGGGGCTCCTACGAGCAGTACTTC. Its protein product is CASSHPTSGGSYEQYF.

This clonotype was found a few times. The genes are TRBV9 and TRBJ1-2, with D possibly TRBD1 on 6 matching bases. This CDR3 contains 15 residues. Germline CDR1 SGDLS, CDR2 YYNGEE. V lost 0 bases to trimming and J lost 2 bases, with 11 bases between them. The DNA of the CDR3 is TGTGCCAGCAGCGTAGAGCCAGGGGCAAACTATGGCTACACCTTC. Translation: CASSVEPGANYGYTF.

The rearrangement links TRBV6-2 or TRBV6-3 to TRBJ2-1; 8 nucleotides match TRBD2. CDR3 size: 14 residues. Trimming removed 5 bases from V and 4 bases from J; junction bases left unmatched: 4. The V gene's germline CDR1 is MNHEY and CDR2 SVGEGT. The CDR3 region has the DNA TGTGCCAGCAGTAAGCGGGGGAGATACAATGAGCAGTTCTTC. Its protein product is CASSKRGRYNEQFF.

This clonotype was seen only a few times. The V call is TRBV29-1, the J call TRBJ1-2, with TRBD1 matching 10 bases. CDR1 and CDR2 (germline): SQVTM, ANQGSEA. The CDR3 has 13 residues. Trimming removed 2 bases from V and 8 bases from J; junction bases left unmatched: 5. The CDR3, as DNA: TGCAGCGTTGAACCACGGGACAGGGGCGGCTACACCTTC. Translating it yields CSVEPRDRGGYTF.

This clonotype has a handful of counts. The rearrangement uses TRBV7-2 and TRBJ2-3, with D possibly TRBD2 on 5 matching bases. Germline-derived CDR1 and CDR2 are SGHTA and FQGNSA. The V end lost 1 base, the J end lost 3 bases, and 11 bases lay between the germline ends. The CDR3 totals 15 residues. CDR3 sequence: CASSLGPGITDTQYF. The CDR3 coding sequence is TGTGCCAGCAGCTTAGGCCCGGGGATAACAGATACGCAGTATTTT.

The rearrangement uses TRBV7-9 and TRBJ1-5, with 8 bases identical to TRBD1. This CDR3 region has 14 residues. V shed 5 bases and J 7 bases; nucleotides not matched to a gene: 7. Germline V gene sequence: CDR1 SEHNR, CDR2 FQNEAQ (reference sequence). In nucleotides, the CDR3 is TGTGCCAGCAGCACAACAGGGGGGGGACAGCCCCAGCATTTT. Its protein is CASSTTGGGQPQHF.

This clonotype came up a few times. The chain recombines TRBV7-9 with TRBJ2-5, with D hard to call. This CDR3 contains 14 residues. The V and J ends lost 5 bases and 4 bases respectively, with 14 bases between them. Germline values: CDR1 SEHNR, CDR2 FQNEAQ (reference sequence). The DNA of the CDR3 is TGTGCCAGCAGCATTGTGAACTCACGAGAGACCCAGTACTTC. This codes for CASSIVNSRETQYF.

This clonotype was seen a handful of times. The chain couples TRBV20-1 to TRBJ2-5, with D maybe TRBD1 (5 bases). Germline values: CDR1 DFQATT, CDR2 SNEGSKA (reference sequence). The length of the CDR3 is 13 residues. V lost 1 base and J lost 5, with 11 bases in between. CDR3 in amino acids: CSARVRGPETQYF. The CDR3 coding sequence is TGCAGTGCTAGAGTTAGGGGTCCGGAGACCCAGTACTTC.

The chain is built from TRBV27 and TRBJ1-2; weak D call: TRBD1 (6 bases). The CDR3 is made up of 15 amino acids. CDR1 and CDR2 (germline): MNHEY, SMNVEV (reference sequence). Between the trimmed V and J ends, which lost 3 bases and 5 bases, there was a span of 16 bases. CDR3 protein: CASSFDLGGGYGYTF. DNA of the CDR3: TGTGCCAGCAGTTTTGATCTCGGGGGCGGATATGGCTACACCTTC.

About this clonotype: The conserved closing phenylalanine or tryptophan is absent in this CDR3, likely reflecting a read error. This sequence joins TRBV12-3 or TRBV12-4 and TRBJ2-3; D remains unclear. Trimming shortened V by 6 bases and J by 2 bases, and 12 bases separated the two germline ends. This CDR3 has 14 residues. CDR3 sequence (DNA): TGTGCCAGCAGCCCCGTCCTACCCACAGATACGCAGTATGTT. Protein product: CASSPVLPTDTQYV.

This chain uses TRBV20-1 with TRBJ2-7, with D perhaps being TRBD1 or TRBD2 (5 bases each). The germline V and J ends were trimmed by 3 bases and 1 base, with 13 bases remaining between them. Germline V gene data show CDR1 as DFQATT and CDR2 as SNEGSKA (reference sequence). CDR3 length: 14 residues. The CDR3 sequence is CSASWDHSSYEQYF. In nucleotides, the CDR3 is TGCAGTGCTAGCTGGGACCACTCTTCCTACGAGCAGTACTTC.

The J gene is TRBJ2-5, the V gene TRBV7-8; D is uncertain. Germline-derived CDR1 and CDR2 are SGHVS and FQNEAQ. The CDR3 totals 13 residues. The germline V and J ends were trimmed by 1 base and 7 bases, with 10 bases remaining between them. The DNA of the CDR3 is TGTGCCAGCAGCTTAGTAGCCACCGGGACCCAGTACTTC. It encodes CASSLVATGTQYF.

The chain is built from TRBV6-5 and TRBJ2-1, with TRBD2 matching 12 bases. Trimming removed 2 bases from V and 7 bases from J; junction bases left unmatched: 6. The germline V gene encodes CDR1 MNHEY and CDR2 SVGAGI. There are 16 residues in the CDR3. As DNA, the CDR3 is TGTGCCAGCAGTTACCCAACTAGCGGGGGGCCTAATGAGCAGTTCTTC. Protein sequence: CASSYPTSGGPNEQFF.

The V and J genes are TRBV10-3 and TRBJ1-5; D ambiguous. This CDR3 spans 14 amino acids. V was trimmed by 4 bases and J by 5 bases, leaving 12 bases between them. Germline values: CDR1 ENHRY, CDR2 SYGVKD. The CDR3 DNA is TGTGCCATCAGTGGAGAACGGAAAGATCAGCCCCAGCATTTT. Amino acids: CAISGERKDQPQHF.

The chain joins TRBV20-1 to TRBJ1-1; 11 bases are shared with TRBD1. CDR1 is DFQATT and CDR2 is SNEGSKA in the germline V gene (reference sequence). The length of the CDR3 is 14 residues. V dropped 3 bases and J dropped 5; count of bases not matched to a gene: 5. As DNA, the CDR3 is TGCAGTGCTAGGGCCGGGACAGGGGGAACTGAAGCTTTCTTT. This sequence encodes CSARAGTGGTEAFF.

The chain recombines TRBV20-1 with TRBJ2-1; 10 bases are shared with TRBD1. The V gene end was trimmed by 3 bases and the J gene end by 0 bases; junction bases not matched to a gene: 8. The CDR3 is 17 amino acids. CDR1 is DFQATT and CDR2 is SNEGSKA in the germline V gene (reference sequence). This CDR3 is CSARSRTGGSSYNEQFF. Written as DNA, the CDR3 is TGCAGTGCTAGGTCCAGGACAGGGGGTAGCTCCTACAATGAGCAGTTCTTC.

This clonotype was detected only a few times. This rearrangement joins TRBV5-1 to TRBJ2-7, with TRBD1 matching 10 bases. With V trimmed by 4 bases and J by 3 bases, 7 bases remained unmatched. Looked up from germline, CDR1 is SGHRS and CDR2 is YFSETQ. The CDR3 consists of 15 residues. The CDR3 here is CASSATGTGDYEQYF. In DNA form, the CDR3 reads TGCGCCAGCAGCGCTACCGGGACAGGGGACTACGAGCAGTACTTC.